This entry concerns a single T cell receptor beta chain. This record comes from a study of blood T cell repertoires in COVID-19. Background on the study: The cDNA or gDNA used as material had been derived from T cells, B-cell-depleted T cells, or PBMCs.

The V and J ends lost 5 bases and 4 bases respectively, with 12 bases between them. Germline CDR1 reads SEHNR; CDR2 reads FQNEAQ (reference sequence). This CDR3 region has 14 residues. As processed by the authors: Scientists estimated how many nucleated cells there were by amplifying reference gene primers. Here immunoSEQ multiplex PCR was the method, and the copy in TCRdb shows in-frame clones only, minus some. Clonal size and the V and J genes are those of that table, whereas D and trimming came from the DNA. The sample consists of approximately 190,000 clones, around 80% of them appearing once. The chain is built from TRBV7-9 and TRBJ1-3; D not resolved. Sequencing used peripheral blood. This receptor was obtained from a human donor with acute or convalescent COVID-19. The donor label of this sample is uncertain. The DNA of the CDR3 is TGTGCCAGCAGCCGATCAGGATCAGGAAACACCATATATTTT. Residues: CASSRSGSGNTIYF.